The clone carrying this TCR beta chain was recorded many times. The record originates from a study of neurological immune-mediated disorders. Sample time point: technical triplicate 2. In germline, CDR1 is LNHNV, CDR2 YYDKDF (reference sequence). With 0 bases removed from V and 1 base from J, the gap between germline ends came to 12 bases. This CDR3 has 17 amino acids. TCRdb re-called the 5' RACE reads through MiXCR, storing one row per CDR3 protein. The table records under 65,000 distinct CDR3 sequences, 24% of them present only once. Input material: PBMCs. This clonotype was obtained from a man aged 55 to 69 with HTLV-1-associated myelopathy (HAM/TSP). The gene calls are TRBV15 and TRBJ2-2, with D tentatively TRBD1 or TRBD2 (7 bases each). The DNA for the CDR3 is TGTGCCACCAGCAGAGACAGGGGGGGCGGGAACACCGGGGAGCTGTTTTTT. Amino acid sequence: CATSRDRGGGNTGELFF.